Below, 31 T cell receptor beta chains from the same sample are listed, as sequenced in a study of T cell responses to AZD1222 COVID-19 vaccine (dated by TCRdb to 2020 to 2022). Taken with the paper, the label for time point translates to: baseline before first vaccination. Receptor amplification or capture employed the immunoSEQ multiplex PCR assay. As stored in TCRdb, this immuneACCESS dataset retains in-frame rearrangements with V and J assigned. A fraction of the clones does not appear; measured against another copy, unresolved V genes explain less than half of the discrepancy, and the remainder lacks a known reason. Counted in this sample were roughly 120,000 clones; about nine tenths of them appeared once. The biggest ten clones account for 6% to 8% of the sample. Material: peripheral blood, obtained on day 0 of AZD1222 vaccination. The receptors were gathered from an adult in good health.

The V and J genes are TRBV6-2 or TRBV6-3 and TRBJ2-1, with D possibly being TRBD2 (6 bases). Trimming removed 4 bases from V and 13 bases from J, with 17 bases in between. The germline V gene has CDR1 MNHEY and CDR2 SVGEGT. The CDR3 covers 13 residues. Written as DNA, the CDR3 is TGTGCCAGCAGTTTAATTACGGGAGCGATACAGTTCTTC. Protein sequence: CASSLITGAIQFF.

The chain uses TRBV3-1 (or the pseudogene TRBV3-2) and TRBJ2-1; TRBD2 matches at 12 bases. Germline CDR1 reads LGHDT; CDR2 reads YNNKEL (reference sequence). The CDR3 length is 16 residues. Trimming cost V 5 bases and J 4 bases; bases outside gene matches: 6. In DNA, the CDR3 is TGTGCCAGCAGCTATGGACTAGCGGGGATGTACAATGAGCAGTTCTTC. Protein product: CASSYGLAGMYNEQFF.

The V and J genes are TRBV30 and TRBJ2-7; D is undetermined. Germline V CDR1 and CDR2: GTSNPN, SVGIG (reference sequence). CDR3 length: 11 amino acids. With 2 bases removed from V and 6 bases from J, the gap between germline ends came to 8 bases. In DNA, the CDR3 is TGTGCCTGGAGTAAAGGCAGCGAGCAGTACTTC. Its protein product is CAWSKGSEQYF.

The chain joins TRBV3-1 (or the pseudogene TRBV3-2) to TRBJ2-7, with TRBD1 matching over 9 bases. CDR3 length: 15 residues. With 7 bases clipped from V and 4 bases from J, the junction kept 11 bases outside the gene matches. Germline CDR1 and CDR2: LGHDT and YNNKEL (reference sequence). The CDR3 sequence: CASTQGQGGSYEQYF. DNA of the CDR3: TGTGCCAGCACTCAGGGACAGGGTGGTTCTTACGAGCAGTACTTC.

The V gene is TRBV5-1, the J gene TRBJ1-1; 8 nucleotides agree with TRBD1. Unmatched junction bases numbered 8, after V lost 4 bases and J lost 0 bases. From germline, CDR1 is SGHRS and CDR2 YFSETQ. The CDR3 totals 16 residues. The CDR3 DNA follows: TGCGCCAGCAGCCTCCCTTCGACAGGGGTGAACACTGAAGCTTTCTTT. It encodes CASSLPSTGVNTEAFF.

Here the CDR3 DNA reads TGTGCCAGTAGTATAGATACAGGGAGCTTCTGGAACACTGAAGCTTTCTTT. It codes for CASSIDTGSFWNTEAFF. The chain joins TRBV19 to TRBJ1-1; weak D call: TRBD1 (6 bases). Germline V CDR1 and CDR2: LNHDA, SQIVND (reference sequence). The CDR3 runs 17 residues. V was cut by 0 bases and J by 1 base, with 15 bases left in between.

The chain recombines TRBV30 with TRBJ1-2; D is unclear. The CDR3 has 12 amino acids. Trimming removed 2 bases from V and 5 bases from J, with 9 bases in between. The germline gives CDR1 GTSNPN, CDR2 SVGIG (reference sequence). This chain's CDR3 is CAWSTHPYGYTF. DNA of the CDR3: TGTGCCTGGAGTACCCATCCTTATGGCTACACCTTC.

V usage is TRBV3-1 (or the pseudogene TRBV3-2) and J usage is TRBJ1-6, with TRBD1 matching 7 bases. Germline V lookup: CDR1 LGHDT, CDR2 YNNKEL (reference sequence). Trimming cost V 1 base and J 3 bases; bases outside gene matches: 6. CDR3 length: 17 amino acids. CDR3 sequence: CASSQGSGTVYNSPLHF. CDR3 bases: TGTGCCAGCAGCCAAGGTTCCGGGACAGTCTATAATTCACCCCTCCACTTT.

The gene calls are TRBV10-2 and TRBJ2-4; 11 nucleotides agree with TRBD1. The CDR3 length is 15 residues. J gave up 6 bases and V 3 bases, and 4 bases lay outside the gene matches. CDR1 WSHSY and CDR2 SAAADI come from the germline V gene. CDR3 in DNA: TGCGCCAGCAGTGATTTTGGGACAGGGGGAAACATTCAGTACTTC. It specifies CASSDFGTGGNIQYF.

This clone was counted a few times. J is TRBJ2-7 and V is TRBV6-1; 9 nucleotides align to TRBD1. CDR3 size: 19 residues. The V and J ends lost 0 bases and 4 bases, in that order; junction bases with no gene match: 16. Looked up from germline, CDR1 is MNHNS and CDR2 is SASEGT. CDR3 bases: TGTGCCAGCAGTGAAGCAATCGTACGTCCGGGGACAGGGACTTACGAGCAGTACTTC. Protein product: CASSEAIVRPGTGTYEQYF.

The chain has TRBV5-1 and TRBJ2-2, with a possible D match to TRBD1 (5 bases). CDR3 length equals 14 residues. Looked up from germline, CDR1 is SGHRS and CDR2 is YFSETQ. V lost 4 bases and J lost 2, with 9 bases in between. CDR3 bases: TGCGCCAGCAGCACAGGAGCCAACACCGGGGAGCTGTTTTTT. It specifies CASSTGANTGELFF.

The V gene is TRBV14, the J gene TRBJ1-2; D not resolved. The CDR3 contains 15 residues. V was clipped by 3 bases and J by 1 base, with 12 bases between them. Germline-derived CDR1 and CDR2 are SGHDN and FVKESK. CDR3 amino acids: CASSQSRGYNYGYTF. DNA of the CDR3: TGTGCCAGCAGCCAGAGTCGGGGATATAACTATGGCTACACCTTC.

V gene TRBV10-3 combines with J gene TRBJ2-7; 9 nucleotides align to TRBD1. This CDR3 contains 14 residues. With 4 bases clipped from V and 3 bases from J, the junction kept 4 bases outside the gene matches. Germline lookup yields CDR1 ENHRY and CDR2 SYGVKD. CDR3 sequence reads: CAISGPGQGYEQYF. The DNA for the CDR3 is TGTGCCATCAGTGGACCGGGACAGGGCTACGAGCAGTACTTC.

The chain uses TRBV30 and TRBJ2-7; the D is unclear. The V and J ends lost 4 bases and 5 bases respectively, with 18 bases between them. There are 14 residues in the CDR3. Germline V gene lookup returns CDR1 GTSNPN and CDR2 SVGIG (reference sequence). CDR3 sequence reads: CAWNRRLETHEQYF. The CDR3 DNA reads as TGTGCCTGGAACCGGCGGTTAGAAACCCACGAGCAGTACTTC.

The chain is built from TRBV4-3 and TRBJ2-5; 11 positions match TRBD2. Losses at the gene ends were 2 bases for V and 4 bases for J; bases not matched to a gene: 3. CDR3 size: 15 residues. Germline-derived CDR1 and CDR2 are LGHNA and YSLEER. The chain's CDR3 is CASSQQTSGTETQYF. Here the CDR3 DNA reads TGCGCCAGCAGCCAACAGACTAGCGGGACAGAGACCCAGTACTTC.

This clone was picked up a small number of times. This sequence joins TRBV5-6 and TRBJ1-4; 7 bases align to TRBD1. The germline V gene encodes CDR1 SGHDT and CDR2 YYEEEE. The V and J ends lost 3 bases and 8 bases, in that order; junction bases with no gene match: 10. This CDR3 contains 15 residues. The CDR3 DNA follows: TGTGCCAGCAGCTCAACAGGGGTGGCGCCCGAAAAACTGTTTTTT. As protein: CASSSTGVAPEKLFF.

This chain uses TRBV19 with TRBJ2-3; TRBD2 matches 7 bases. The CDR3 covers 14 residues. Germline trimming cut 6 bases from V and 8 bases from J; bases unmatched to any gene: 11. The germline gives CDR1 LNHDA, CDR2 SQIVND (reference sequence). CDR3 sequence (DNA): TGTGCCAGTAGATCCTCGGCTAGCGGTGGTACGCAGTATTTT. As protein: CASRSSASGGTQYF.

The chain joins TRBV7-2 to TRBJ2-7, with 8 bases matching TRBD2. V lost 5 bases to trimming and J lost 2 bases; unmatched junction nucleotides: 11. There are 16 residues in the CDR3. Germline CDR1 and CDR2: SGHTA and FQGNSA. CDR3 in DNA: TGTGCCAGCAGCATCACCTCTAGCGGGCGGGCCTACGAGCAGTACTTC. This codes for CASSITSSGRAYEQYF. The variable domain in full, completed from reference TRBV7-2 and TRBJ2-7, reads GAGVSQSPSNKVTEKGKDVELRCDPISGHTALYWYRQSLGQGLEFLIYFQGNSAPDKSGLPSDRFSAERTGGSVSTLTIQRTQQEDSAVYLCASSITSSGRAYEQYFGPGTRLTVT.

CDR3 DNA: TGTGCCAGCAGTGAAGCCGGTACCGGGGGCTACACCTTC. This encodes CASSEAGTGGYTF. The chain joins TRBV6-1 to TRBJ1-2; D remains unclear. V was shortened by 0 bases and J by 8 bases, with 10 bases between the two germline ends. Germline V gives CDR1 MNHNS, CDR2 SASEGT. The CDR3 consists of 13 residues.

This chain joins TRBV19 and TRBJ2-5, with D possibly matching TRBD1 (6 bases). The CDR3 spans 15 residues. Germline V CDR1 and CDR2: LNHDA, SQIVND (reference sequence). Trimming removed 6 bases at V and 1 base at J, with 15 bases between. This CDR3 reads CASSGTRQAQETQYF. The CDR3 DNA follows: TGTGCCAGTAGCGGAACCCGACAGGCCCAAGAGACCCAGTACTTC.

This sequence joins TRBV2 and TRBJ2-5; 11 positions match TRBD2. Germline lookup yields CDR1 SNHLY and CDR2 FYNNEI. The CDR3 has 17 residues. The trim removed 7 bases at V and 1 base at J, leaving 11 bases unmatched. CDR3 protein: CASIQGASGGLQETQYF. The CDR3, as DNA: TGTGCCAGCATCCAAGGGGCTAGCGGGGGGCTCCAAGAGACCCAGTACTTC.

This rearrangement joins TRBV29-1 to TRBJ2-7; 10 bases agree with TRBD1. The junction had 8 bases not matched to a gene; V was cut back by 3 bases and J by 3 bases. Germline CDR1 is SQVTM and CDR2 is ANQGSEA. The CDR3 spans 15 residues. The DNA of the CDR3 is TGCAGCGTTGAGCTGGCGACAGGGGGCAACTACGAGCAGTACTTC. This sequence encodes CSVELATGGNYEQYF.

This sequence joins TRBV12-3 or TRBV12-4 and TRBJ2-3; no clear D. Trimming shortened V by 6 bases and J by 9 bases, and 13 bases separated the two germline ends. CDR3 size: 12 residues. CDR3 sequence: CASSPLDTTQYF. The CDR3 DNA reads as TGTGCCAGCAGCCCTCTAGATACAACGCAGTATTTT.

The chain uses TRBV11-2 and TRBJ2-5; D unresolved. The CDR3 sequence is 11 residues long. Trimming pared 5 bases from V and 2 bases from J, leaving 3 bases between. CDR1 and CDR2 from the germline V gene are SGHAT and FQNNGV. CDR3 residues: CASSQQETQYF. The CDR3 coding sequence is TGTGCCAGCAGCCAACAAGAGACCCAGTACTTC.

This clone was observed a single time. The rearrangement links TRBV7-2 to TRBJ2-6; D is ambiguous. Germline values: CDR1 SGHTA, CDR2 FQGNSA. This CDR3 has 16 amino acids. V gave up 4 bases and J gave up 0 bases, with 10 bases separating them. CDR3 nucleotides: TGTGCCAGCAGCTCCGGACCGGCCTCTGGGGCCAACGTCCTGACTTTC. This gives the protein CASSSGPASGANVLTF.

The chain combines TRBV14 with TRBJ2-7; tentatively, D is TRBD2 (6 bases). CDR1 and CDR2 from the germline V gene are SGHDN and FVKESK. V gave up 4 bases and J gave up 2 bases, with 15 bases separating them. CDR3 length: 15 amino acids. Written as DNA, the CDR3 is TGTGCCAGCAGCCCCCTTACGGGGGTCGCCTACGAGCAGTACTTC. It encodes CASSPLTGVAYEQYF.

The J gene is TRBJ1-5, the V gene TRBV28; 9 positions agree with TRBD1. The CDR3 loop spans 16 amino acids. V trimming: 7 bases; J trimming: 4 bases; junction bases outside the gene matches: 11. The germline V gene has CDR1 MDHEN and CDR2 SYDVKM. The CDR3 DNA follows: TGTGCCAGCAAGACACCGGGACAGGGCCAAAATCAGCCCCAGCATTTT. As protein: CASKTPGQGQNQPQHF.

This chain uses TRBV10-3 with TRBJ2-3; the match to TRBD1 covers 11 bases. The V gene end was trimmed by 3 bases and the J gene end by 3 bases; junction bases not matched to a gene: 5. Germline assignment: CDR1 ENHRY and CDR2 SYGVKD. There are 16 residues in the CDR3. The CDR3 reads CAISDPGTGGTDTQYF. CDR3 bases: TGTGCCATCAGTGACCCCGGGACAGGGGGAACAGATACGCAGTATTTT.

The chain carries TRBV27 and TRBJ1-3; 8 bases are a match to TRBD1. The germline gives CDR1 MNHEY, CDR2 SMNVEV (reference sequence). V dropped 6 bases and J dropped 2; count of bases not matched to a gene: 3. The CDR3 has 14 residues. The CDR3 protein is CASRPTGAGNTIYF. Written as DNA, the CDR3 is TGTGCCAGCAGACCGACAGGGGCTGGAAACACCATATATTTT.

This chain connects TRBV7-2 to TRBJ2-7; TRBD2 matches 10 bases. The CDR3 has 18 residues. From germline, CDR1 is SGHTA and CDR2 FQGNSA. J lost 2 bases, V lost 4 bases, and 14 bases had no gene match. The CDR3, as DNA: TGTGCCAGCAGCTACTCTAGCGGGAGAGGCACCCTCACCTACGAGCAGTACTTC. The encoded protein is CASSYSSGRGTLTYEQYF.

With respect to this clone: Other DNA sequences within the sample encode an identical CDR3. CDR3 residues: CASSQGPSQPQHF. The CDR3 bases are TGTGCCAGCAGCCAAGGGCCGTCCCAGCCCCAGCATTTT. The J gene is TRBJ1-5, the V gene TRBV3-1 (or the pseudogene TRBV3-2), with D unclear. The CDR3 has 13 residues. Germline V lookup: CDR1 LGHDT, CDR2 YNNKEL (reference sequence). Trimming removed 1 base from V and 7 bases from J, with 8 bases in between.